Included here is one T cell receptor beta chain sequence, with context. Its antigen is undetermined. Random hexamers primed reverse transcription of about 0.5 to 1 ug RNA. Amplification of TCR beta CDR3 was carried out by immunoSEQ multiplex PCR, which covered 54 Vbeta and 13 Jbeta segments. TCRdb ran MiXCR on the immunoSEQ multiplex PCR reads and lists one entry per CDR3 protein. The sample includes about 150,000 distinct CDR3 sequences, approximately 94% seen only once; the top ten take about 0.19%. The multiple sclerosis control group consisted of treatment-naive patients whose relapsing-remitting disease, which was either stable or active, fulfilled revised McDonald criteria. FACS was used to enrich TEMRA cells, whereas the CD8+ and CD4+ T cells were obtained by negative isolation. The V gene's germline CDR1 is SNHLY and CDR2 FYNNEI. With 9 bases removed from V and 7 bases from J, the gap between germline ends came to 12 bases. This CDR3 has 11 amino acids.

This record comes from a study of CD8 T cells in Susac syndrome. Study findings and constraints: TCR sequencing and HLA analysis covered a relatively small number of individuals.

Sequencing was carried out using CD8+ T cells from PBMCs. The sequence came from a human donor with multiple sclerosis. The rearrangement uses TRBV2 and TRBJ1-2; D is uncertain. CDR3 sequence: CASPEMTGYTF. The DNA of the CDR3 is TGTGCCAGTCCCGAAATGACTGGCTACACCTTC.